The clone carrying this T cell receptor (beta chain) was observed many times. The antigen is not known. This sample is drawn from a study of human T cells and chemical hapten exposure. Study at large: Chiefly women, the patients showed alopecia areata, totalis or universalis. Study-wide results and caveats: TCRs whose frequency exceeded 1 in 1000 remained the same following DPC sensitization.

Individual cDNA molecules each carried unique molecular identifiers attached by the library. MiXCR, applied by TCRdb to the RACE reads, yields one record per CDR3 protein. Of 300,000 to 400,000 distinct CDR3 sequences in the sample, roughly 5.3% were seen once. Germline CDR1 and CDR2: MNHEY and SVGEGT. The length of the CDR3 is 13 residues. V lost 7 bases, J lost 6 bases, and 8 bases stayed unmatched. The time point denotes: pre-sensitization, week 0. Treatment: therapeutic diphenylcyclopropenone sensitization with weekly scalp DPC. Staff drew blood before applying each patch test. The sequence was collected from a woman aged 45 to 65 with alopecia areata. Some clones in this sample may be carry-over from other donors' samples. The chain combines TRBV6-2 or TRBV6-3 with TRBJ1-1, with 7 positions matching TRBD1. The input for sequencing was whole blood, taken in connection with sensitization to the hapten diphenylcyclopropenone (DPC). CDR3 region: CASIDDRVAEAFF. DNA for the CDR3: TGTGCCAGCATTGACGACAGGGTCGCTGAAGCTTTCTTT.